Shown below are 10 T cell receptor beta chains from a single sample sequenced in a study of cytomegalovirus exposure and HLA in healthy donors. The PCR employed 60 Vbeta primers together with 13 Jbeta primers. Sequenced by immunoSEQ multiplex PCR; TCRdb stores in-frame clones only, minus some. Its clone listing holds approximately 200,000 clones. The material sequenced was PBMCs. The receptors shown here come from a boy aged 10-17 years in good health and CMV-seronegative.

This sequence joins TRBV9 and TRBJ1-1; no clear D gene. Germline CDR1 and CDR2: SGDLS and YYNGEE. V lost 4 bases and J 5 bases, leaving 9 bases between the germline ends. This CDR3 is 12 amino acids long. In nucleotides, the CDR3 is TGTGCCAGCAGCCCGACCGGGACTGAAGCTTTCTTT. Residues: CASSPTGTEAFF. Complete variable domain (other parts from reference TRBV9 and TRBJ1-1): DSGVTQTPKHLITATGQRVTLRCSPRSGDLSVYWYQQSLDQGLQFLIQYYNGEERAKGNILERFSAQQFPDLHSELNLSSLELGDSALYFCASSPTGTEAFFGQGTRLTVV.

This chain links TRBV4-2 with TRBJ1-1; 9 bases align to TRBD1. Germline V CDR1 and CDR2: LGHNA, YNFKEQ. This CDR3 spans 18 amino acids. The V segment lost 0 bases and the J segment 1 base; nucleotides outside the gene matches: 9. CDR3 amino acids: CASSQDRGWGQGNTEAFF. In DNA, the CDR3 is TGTGCCAGCAGCCAAGATAGGGGTTGGGGACAGGGGAACACTGAAGCTTTCTTT.

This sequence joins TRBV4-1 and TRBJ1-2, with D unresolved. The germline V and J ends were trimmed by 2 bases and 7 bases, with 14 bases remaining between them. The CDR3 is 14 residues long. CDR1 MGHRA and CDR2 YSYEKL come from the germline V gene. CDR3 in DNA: TGCGCCAGCAGCCAACCAGTTTCCCGTGGTGGCTACACCTTC. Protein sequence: CASSQPVSRGGYTF.

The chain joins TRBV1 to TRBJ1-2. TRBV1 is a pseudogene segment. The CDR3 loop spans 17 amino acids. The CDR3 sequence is CTSSQPGGHLDYYGYTF. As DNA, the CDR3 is TGCACCAGCAGCCAGCCCGGAGGCCATCTCGATTATTATGGCTACACCTTC.

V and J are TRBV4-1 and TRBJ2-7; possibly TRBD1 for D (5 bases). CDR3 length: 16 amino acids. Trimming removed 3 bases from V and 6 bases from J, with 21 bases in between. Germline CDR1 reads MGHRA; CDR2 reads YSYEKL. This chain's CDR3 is CASSHPRGQGKGEQYF. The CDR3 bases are TGCGCCAGCAGCCACCCAAGGGGTCAGGGTAAAGGCGAGCAGTACTTC.

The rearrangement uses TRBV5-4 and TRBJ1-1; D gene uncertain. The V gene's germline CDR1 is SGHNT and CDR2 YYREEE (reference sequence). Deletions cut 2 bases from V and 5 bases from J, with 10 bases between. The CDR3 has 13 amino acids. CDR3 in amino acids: CASSLLTGTEAFF. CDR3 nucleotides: TGTGCCAGCAGCTTACTTACGGGGACTGAAGCTTTCTTT.

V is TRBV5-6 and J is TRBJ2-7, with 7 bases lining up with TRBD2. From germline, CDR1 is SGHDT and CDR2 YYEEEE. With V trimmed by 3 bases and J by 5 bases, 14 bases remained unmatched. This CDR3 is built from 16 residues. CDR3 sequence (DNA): TGTGCCAGCAGCTCCCAACCTTTACTAGCGAGCCACGAGCAGTACTTC. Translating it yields CASSSQPLLASHEQYF.

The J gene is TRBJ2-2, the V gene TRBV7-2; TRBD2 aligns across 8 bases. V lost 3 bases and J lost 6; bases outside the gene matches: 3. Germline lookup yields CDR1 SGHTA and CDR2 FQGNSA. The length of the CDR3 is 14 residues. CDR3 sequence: CASSFPGGAGELFF. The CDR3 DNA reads TGTGCCAGCAGCTTTCCCGGGGGGGCCGGGGAGCTGTTTTTT. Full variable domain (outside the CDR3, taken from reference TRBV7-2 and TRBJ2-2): GAGVSQSPSNKVTEKGKDVELRCDPISGHTALYWYRQSLGQGLEFLIYFQGNSAPDKSGLPSDRFSAERTGGSVSTLTIQRTQQEDSAVYLCASSFPGGAGELFFGEGSRLTVL.

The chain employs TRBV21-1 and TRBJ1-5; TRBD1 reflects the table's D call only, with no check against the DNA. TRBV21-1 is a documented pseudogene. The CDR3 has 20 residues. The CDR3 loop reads CASSGQMRGQRSVMDQPQHF. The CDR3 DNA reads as TGTGCCAGCAGCGGACAAATGCGGGGACAGAGAAGCGTAATGGATCAGCCCCAGCATTTT.

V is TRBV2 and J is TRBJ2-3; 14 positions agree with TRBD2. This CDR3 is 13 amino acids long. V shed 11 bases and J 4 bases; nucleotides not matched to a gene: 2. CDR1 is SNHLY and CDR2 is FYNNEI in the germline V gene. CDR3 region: CAGGLAGADTQYF. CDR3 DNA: TGTGCCGGGGGACTAGCGGGGGCAGATACGCAGTATTTT.